This T cell receptor beta chain originates from a study of spatial heterogeneity in lung cancer (dated by TCRdb to the late 2010s). General notes on the study: More beta-chain than alpha-chain transcripts were consistently detected, likely reflecting higher beta-chain transcript abundance. In tumor regions, TCR transcript counts showed a strong correlation with a T cell transcriptional module score from matched bulk RNA-seq. In the raw uncorrected reads, each unique combination of TCR and UMI appeared more than ten times on average. In non-small cell lung cancer, the study made a quantitative comparison of TCR alpha and beta repertoires among multiple tumor regions, matched nontumor lung and blood. The study linked features of the TCR repertoire to counts of nonsynonymous mutations, which were determined by whole-exome sequencing of tumor tissue. At surgery, hundreds of tumor regions, almost 65 matched nontumor lung samples and more than 50 PBMC samples were TCR-sequenced for both alpha and beta chains. Study-level results and caveats: Confirming at a functional level the hypothesis that regional TCRs recognize regional mutations was considered to require additional single-cell paired TCR alpha and beta sequencing. The number of expanded intratumoral alpha and beta TCRs correlated with the tumor nonsynonymous mutation count. TCR-seq coverage of tumor T cells was estimated to be only about 7% for alpha chains and roughly 14% for beta chains. Counts of ubiquitous and regional expanded TCRs were found to correlate with counts of ubiquitous and regional nonsynonymous mutations, respectively.

Compared with germline, V lacks 8 bases and J lacks 5 bases; bases without a gene match: 7. The CDR3 has 14 amino acids, counting the end cysteine and phenylalanine. The read is trimmed to its CDR3 DNA, 42 bases read in frame from base 1. CDR1 MDHEN and CDR2 SYDVKM are derived from the germline V gene. This clonotype is assessed as large (0.1 to 1%). The specificity of this receptor is unknown. Base qualities are not provided; no much larger clone lies one nucleotide away. Library construction relied on 5' RACE. These reads were obtained on a NextSeq 500. In the TCR library protocol, a unique molecular identifier was attached to each TCR cDNA molecule so that PCR and sequencing errors could be corrected. In the original analysis: TCR identification, UMI-based error correction and CDR3 extraction were performed with Decombinator tools. TCRs above a frequency of 2 per 1,000, corresponding to the top 1% of the tumor frequency distribution, were defined as expanded. Expanded tumor TCRs statistically deemed absent (corrected P<0.05) from at least one tumor region were classed as regional, and all other expanded tumor TCRs were classed as ubiquitous. Renyi diversity was calculated using the R vegan package after each repertoire was subsampled 100 times to 5,000 TCRs. CDR3 similarity networks were constructed using string-kernel similarity of amino acid triplets, with links drawn between CDR3s whose pairwise similarity was above 0.82. The raw public reads went through TCRdb reprocessing: fastp at Q25, MiXCR clone calling, in-frame beta chains kept. CDR3 protein sequences are deduplicated, and each keeps its most common genes and DNA. The V and J calls and clone size are TCRdb's, not the authors'. Across this sample there are about 10,000 distinct CDR3 sequences, with about 12% seen only once. Approximately 38% of the sample lies in the top ten.

In the paper's terms, the time point label means: sample taken at primary tumor resection. Donors were 65 to 85 patients with early-stage, untreated non-small cell lung cancer from the lung TRACERx cohort. Without any cell sorting, TCR sequencing was performed on whole RNA extracted either from tumor and nontumor lung tissue or from cryopreserved PBMC samples. Only patients for whom sufficient RNA was available from at least two tumor regions were selected for TCR sequencing. Before being selected, tumor and adjacent nontumor lung specimens were reviewed by a lung pathologist. This clonotype was sampled from a male donor with early-stage non-small cell lung cancer. The rearranged chain carries TRBV28 and TRBJ2-3; 10 of the junction bases match TRBD2. The sample was lung tumor tissue, taken at surgery. At the DNA level, the sequence is TGTGCCAGCCAGAGCGGGGGGGCCCAAGATACGCAGTATTTT. It is translated as CASQSGGAQDTQYF.